This record looks at one T cell receptor (beta chain) sequence and its context. The antigen is undetermined. The entry originates in a study of T-cell memory formation after mild COVID-19. Study-level background: The TCR clusters were mostly specific to one donor. General study findings and limits: Among CD4+ contracting clones, most were CM and EM, and CD8+ ones EMRA. Balance between CD4 and CD8 was seen in clones contracting day 15 to 85, and a CD4+ lean was seen in later expanders.

There are 14 residues in the CDR3. The V and J ends lost 3 bases and 5 bases respectively, with 16 bases between them. Germline-derived CDR1 and CDR2 are DFQATT and SNEGSKA (reference sequence). Amplification by 5'RACE using constant-segment primers produced TCR alpha and TCR beta cDNA libraries that carried sample barcodes and UMIs. TCRdb reprocessed the 5' RACE reads via MiXCR and lists one record per CDR3 protein. The table has around 200,000 distinct CDR3 sequences, around 20% seen once. V is TRBV20-1 and J is TRBJ1-1, with a tentative D call TRBD1 (6 bases). This sequence was found in a man younger than 35 who had mild COVID-19 (a few samples of this study predate the infection). Cell type and time point are not known. Sequencing used PBMCs or a T cell subset sorted from them (not recorded which). The CDR3 loop reads CSASFYVRGTEAFF. The CDR3 nucleotides read TGCAGTGCTAGTTTCTATGTAAGGGGGACTGAAGCTTTCTTT.